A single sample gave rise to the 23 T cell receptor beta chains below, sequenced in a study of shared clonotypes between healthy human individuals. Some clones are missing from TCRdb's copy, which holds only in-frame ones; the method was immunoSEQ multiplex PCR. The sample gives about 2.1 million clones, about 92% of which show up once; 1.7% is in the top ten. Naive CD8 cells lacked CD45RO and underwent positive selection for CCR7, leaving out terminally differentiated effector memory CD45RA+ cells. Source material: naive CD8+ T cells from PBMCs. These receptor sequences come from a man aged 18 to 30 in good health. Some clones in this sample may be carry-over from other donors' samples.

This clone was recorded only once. This chain's CDR3 is CASLGIGKGAPEKSGELFF. The CDR3 DNA reads TGTGCCAGCCTTGGAATAGGGAAGGGGGCCCCGGAAAAGTCCGGGGAGCTGTTTTTT. The chain joins TRBV7-9 to TRBJ2-2, with 7 positions matching TRBD1. Trimming cost V 8 bases and J 6 bases; bases outside gene matches: 24. Germline CDR1 and CDR2: SEHNR and FQNEAQ (reference sequence). This CDR3 comprises 19 residues.

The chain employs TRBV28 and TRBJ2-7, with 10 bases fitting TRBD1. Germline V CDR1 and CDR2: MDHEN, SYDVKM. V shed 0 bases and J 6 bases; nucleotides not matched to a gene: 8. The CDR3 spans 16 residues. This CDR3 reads CASSLWGGTGEREQYF. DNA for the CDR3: TGTGCCAGCAGTTTATGGGGGGGGACAGGGGAGCGCGAGCAGTACTTC.

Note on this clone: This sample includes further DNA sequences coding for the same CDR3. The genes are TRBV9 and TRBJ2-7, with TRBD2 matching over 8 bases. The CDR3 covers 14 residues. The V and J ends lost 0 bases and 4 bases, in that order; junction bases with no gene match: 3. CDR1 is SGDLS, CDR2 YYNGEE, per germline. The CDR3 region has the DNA TGTGCCAGCAGCGTAGCGGGAGGGCCTTACGAGCAGTACTTC. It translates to CASSVAGGPYEQYF.

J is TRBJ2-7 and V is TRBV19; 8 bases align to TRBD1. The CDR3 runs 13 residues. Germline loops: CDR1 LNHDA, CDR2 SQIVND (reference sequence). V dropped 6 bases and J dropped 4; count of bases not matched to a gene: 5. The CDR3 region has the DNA TGTGCCAGTAGCAGACAGGGGTGGTACGAGCAGTACTTC. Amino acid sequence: CASSRQGWYEQYF. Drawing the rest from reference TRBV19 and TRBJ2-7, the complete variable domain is DGGITQSPKYLFRKEGQNVTLSCEQNLNHDAMYWYRQDPGQGLRLIYYSQIVNDFQKGDIAEGYSVSREKKESFPLTVTSAQKNPTAFYLCASSRQGWYEQYFGPGTRLTVT.

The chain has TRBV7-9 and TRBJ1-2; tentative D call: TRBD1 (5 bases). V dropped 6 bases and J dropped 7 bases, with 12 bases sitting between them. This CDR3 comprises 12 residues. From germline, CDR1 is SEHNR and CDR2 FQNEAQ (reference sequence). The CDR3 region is CASRSPTGGYTF. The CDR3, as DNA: TGTGCCAGCAGGTCCCCCACAGGTGGCTACACCTTC.

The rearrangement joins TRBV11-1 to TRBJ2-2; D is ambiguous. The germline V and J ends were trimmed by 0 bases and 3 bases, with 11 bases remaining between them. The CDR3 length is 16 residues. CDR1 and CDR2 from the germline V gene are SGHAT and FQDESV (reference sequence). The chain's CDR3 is CASSLAGRAHTGELFF. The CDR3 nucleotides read TGTGCCAGCAGCTTAGCTGGTCGAGCCCACACCGGGGAGCTGTTTTTT.

In DNA form, the CDR3 reads TGTGCCAGCAGCTTAGTGGGATTCCGGACTAGCCCCGGGGAGCTGTTTTTT. Translating it yields CASSLVGFRTSPGELFF. The V and J genes are TRBV11-2 and TRBJ2-2; 8 bases match TRBD2. Germline lookup yields CDR1 SGHAT and CDR2 FQNNGV. The CDR3 length is 17 residues. The V gene end was trimmed by 1 base and the J gene end by 6 bases; junction bases not matched to a gene: 10.

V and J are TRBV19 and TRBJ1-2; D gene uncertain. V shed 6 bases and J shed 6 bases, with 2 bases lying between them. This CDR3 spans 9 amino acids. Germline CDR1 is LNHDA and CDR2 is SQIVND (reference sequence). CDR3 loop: CASRNGYTF. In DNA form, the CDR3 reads TGTGCCAGTAGAAATGGCTACACCTTC.

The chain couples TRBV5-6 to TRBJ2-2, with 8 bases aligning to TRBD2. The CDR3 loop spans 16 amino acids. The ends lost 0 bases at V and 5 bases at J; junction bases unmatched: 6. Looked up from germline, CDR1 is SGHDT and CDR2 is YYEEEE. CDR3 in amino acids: CASSLGREVYTGELFF. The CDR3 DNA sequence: TGTGCCAGCAGCTTGGGGCGGGAGGTATATACCGGGGAGCTGTTTTTT.

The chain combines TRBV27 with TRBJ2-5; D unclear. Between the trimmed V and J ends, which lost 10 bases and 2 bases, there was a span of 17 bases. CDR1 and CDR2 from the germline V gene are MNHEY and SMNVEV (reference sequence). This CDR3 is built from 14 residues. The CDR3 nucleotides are TGTGCCAAATCCCTTGGTGGCCATCAAGAGACCCAGTACTTC. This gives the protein CAKSLGGHQETQYF.

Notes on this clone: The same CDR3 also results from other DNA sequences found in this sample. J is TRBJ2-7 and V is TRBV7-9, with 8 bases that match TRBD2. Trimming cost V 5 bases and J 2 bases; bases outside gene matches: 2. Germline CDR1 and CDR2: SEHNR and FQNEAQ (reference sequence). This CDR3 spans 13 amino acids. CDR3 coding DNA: TGTGCCAGCAGCACAGCGGGAGCCTACGAGCAGTACTTC. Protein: CASSTAGAYEQYF.

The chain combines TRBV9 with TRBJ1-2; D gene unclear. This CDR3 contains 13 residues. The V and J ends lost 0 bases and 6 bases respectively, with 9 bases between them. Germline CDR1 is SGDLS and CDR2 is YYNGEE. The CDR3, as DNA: TGTGCCAGCAGCGTAGGATCGGCCAATGGCTACACCTTC. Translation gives CASSVGSANGYTF.

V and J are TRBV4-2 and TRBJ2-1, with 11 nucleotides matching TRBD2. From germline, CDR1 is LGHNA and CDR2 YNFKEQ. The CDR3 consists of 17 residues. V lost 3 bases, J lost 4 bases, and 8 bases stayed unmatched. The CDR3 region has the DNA TGTGCCAGCAGCCAGGATCTGGGGACTAGCGGTTACAATGAGCAGTTCTTC. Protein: CASSQDLGTSGYNEQFF.

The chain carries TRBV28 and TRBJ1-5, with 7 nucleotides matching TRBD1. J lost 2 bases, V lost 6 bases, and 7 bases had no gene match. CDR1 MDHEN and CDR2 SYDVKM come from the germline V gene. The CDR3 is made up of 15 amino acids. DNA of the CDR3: TGTGCCAGCAGCCAGGAGGGGGCTGGCAATCAGCCCCAGCATTTT. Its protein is CASSQEGAGNQPQHF.

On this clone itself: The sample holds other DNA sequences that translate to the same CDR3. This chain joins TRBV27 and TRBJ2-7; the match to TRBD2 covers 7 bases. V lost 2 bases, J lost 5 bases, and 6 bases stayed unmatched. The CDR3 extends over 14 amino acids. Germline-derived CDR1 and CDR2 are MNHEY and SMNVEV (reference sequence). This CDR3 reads CASSLGAGAHEQYF. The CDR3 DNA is TGTGCCAGCAGTTTAGGGGCGGGAGCTCACGAGCAGTACTTC.

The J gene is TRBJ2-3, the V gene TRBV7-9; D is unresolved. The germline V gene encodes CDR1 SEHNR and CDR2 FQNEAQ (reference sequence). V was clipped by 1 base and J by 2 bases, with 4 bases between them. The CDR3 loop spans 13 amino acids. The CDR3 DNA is TGTGCCAGCAGCTTAGAGACCACAGATACGCAGTATTTT. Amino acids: CASSLETTDTQYF.

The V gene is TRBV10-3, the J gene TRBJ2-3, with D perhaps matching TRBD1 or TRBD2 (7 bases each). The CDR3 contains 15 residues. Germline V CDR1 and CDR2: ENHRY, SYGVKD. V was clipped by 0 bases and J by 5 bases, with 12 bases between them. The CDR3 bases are TGTGCCATCAGTGAGTCCAGGGGGAGGGGAGATACGCAGTATTTT. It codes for CAISESRGRGDTQYF.

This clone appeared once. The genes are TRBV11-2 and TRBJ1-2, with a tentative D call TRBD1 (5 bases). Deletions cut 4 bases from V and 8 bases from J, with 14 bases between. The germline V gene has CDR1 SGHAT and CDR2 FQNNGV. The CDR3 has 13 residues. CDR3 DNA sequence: TGTGCCAGCAGCTGGGGGGACGCCTTCGGCTACACCTTC. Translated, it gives CASSWGDAFGYTF.

CDR3 DNA sequence: TGTGCCAGCAGCCCGCTTGTGGGCGGAGGGAACGAGCAGTACTTC. Translating gives CASSPLVGGGNEQYF. The chain has TRBV7-8 and TRBJ2-7, with a weak D call TRBD2 (6 bases). Trimming shortened V by 5 bases and J by 5 bases, and 19 bases separated the two germline ends. CDR3 length: 15 residues. Germline CDR1 and CDR2: SGHVS and FQNEAQ.

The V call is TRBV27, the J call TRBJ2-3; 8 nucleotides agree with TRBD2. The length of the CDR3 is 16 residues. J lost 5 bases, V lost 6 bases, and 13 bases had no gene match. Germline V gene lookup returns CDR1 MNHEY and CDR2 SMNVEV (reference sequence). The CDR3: CASSPRGAGRIDTQYF. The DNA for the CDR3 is TGTGCCAGCAGCCCGCGGGGGGCGGGGAGGATAGATACGCAGTATTTT.

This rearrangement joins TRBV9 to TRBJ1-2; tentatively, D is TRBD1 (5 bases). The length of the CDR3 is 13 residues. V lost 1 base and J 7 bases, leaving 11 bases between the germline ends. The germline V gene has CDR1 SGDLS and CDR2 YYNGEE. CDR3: CASSVWQGSGYTF. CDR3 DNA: TGTGCCAGCAGCGTATGGCAGGGTAGTGGCTACACCTTC.

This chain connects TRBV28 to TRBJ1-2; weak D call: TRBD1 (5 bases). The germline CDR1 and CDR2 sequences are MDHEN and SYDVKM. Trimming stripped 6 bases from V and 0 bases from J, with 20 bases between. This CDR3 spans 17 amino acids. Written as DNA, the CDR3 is TGTGCCAGCAGCCGAGGCCTCCGGGACGCTTCTAACTATGGCTACACCTTC. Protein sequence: CASSRGLRDASNYGYTF.

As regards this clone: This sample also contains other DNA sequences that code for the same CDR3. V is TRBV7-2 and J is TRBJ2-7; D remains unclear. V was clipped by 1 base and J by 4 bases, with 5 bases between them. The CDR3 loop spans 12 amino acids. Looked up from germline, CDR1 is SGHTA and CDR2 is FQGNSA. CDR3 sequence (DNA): TGTGCCAGCAGCTTAGAGCCTTACGAGCAGTACTTC. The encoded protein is CASSLEPYEQYF. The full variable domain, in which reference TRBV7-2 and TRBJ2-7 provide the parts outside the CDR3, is GAGVSQSPSNKVTEKGKDVELRCDPISGHTALYWYRQSLGQGLEFLIYFQGNSAPDKSGLPSDRFSAERTGGSVSTLTIQRTQQEDSAVYLCASSLEPYEQYFGPGTRLTVT.